What follows are 19 T cell receptor beta chains derived from one specimen sequenced in a study of blood T cell repertoires in COVID-19. Sequenced by immunoSEQ multiplex PCR; TCRdb stores in-frame clones only, minus some. Here the sample spans 120,000 or so clones, around 70% being singletons. What was sequenced was peripheral blood. These receptors originate from a man aged 60 to 69 with acute or convalescent COVID-19.

The chain has TRBV6-6 and TRBJ2-5; a possible D gene is TRBD1 (6 bases). Germline CDR1 reads MNHNY; CDR2 reads SVGAGI (reference sequence). Trimming stripped 2 bases from V and 5 bases from J, with 9 bases between. This CDR3 has 13 residues. For the CDR3, the DNA is TGTGCCAGCAGTTACCCAGGGGTCGAGACCCAGTACTTC. Amino acids: CASSYPGVETQYF.

V gene TRBV30 combines with J gene TRBJ1-2; D gene unclear. CDR3 size: 13 residues. Germline V gene lookup returns CDR1 GTSNPN and CDR2 SVGIG (reference sequence). Trimming took off 2 bases at V and 4 bases at J, with 11 bases between the two ends. The CDR3 is CAWSYRLIYGYTF. The DNA for the CDR3 is TGTGCCTGGAGTTACAGATTGATCTATGGCTACACCTTC. Combining the CDR3 with reference TRBV30 and TRBJ1-2 gives the whole variable domain SQTIHQWPATLVQPVGSPLSLECTVEGTSNPNLYWYRQAAGRGLQLLFYSVGIGQISSEVPQNLSASRPQDRQFILSSKKLLLSDSGFYLCAWSYRLIYGYTFGSGTRLTVV.

This rearrangement joins TRBV27 to TRBJ2-1; D might be TRBD2 (7 bases). The CDR3 consists of 17 residues. Germline CDR1 MNHEY, CDR2 SMNVEV (reference sequence). Trimming removed 7 bases at V and 9 bases at J, with 28 bases between. In nucleotides, the CDR3 is TGTGCCAGCACTAATCCACGGGGGGCACGTTTTCAGAGTGAGCAGTTCTTC. Translating gives CASTNPRGARFQSEQFF.

The rearrangement uses TRBV5-6 and TRBJ2-3; D is perhaps TRBD2 (5 bases). Germline-derived CDR1 and CDR2 are SGHDT and YYEEEE. V dropped 2 bases and J dropped 0 bases, with 13 bases sitting between them. The CDR3 covers 16 residues. The CDR3 DNA follows: TGTGCCAGCAGCTTAAGAAGCGGTTCTAGCACAGATACGCAGTATTTT. It codes for CASSLRSGSSTDTQYF.

CDR3 nucleotide sequence: TGTGCCAGTAGTATAGAATGGGGGGGGCTTCGCACAGATACGCAGTATTTT. It encodes CASSIEWGGLRTDTQYF. The chain is built from TRBV19 and TRBJ2-3; possibly TRBD2 for D (7 bases). The CDR3 sequence is 17 residues long. Germline CDR1 and CDR2: LNHDA and SQIVND (reference sequence). V lost 0 bases to trimming and J lost 1 base, with 14 bases between them.

The genes are TRBV11-3 and TRBJ1-2; D is unclear. Germline V gives CDR1 SGHNT, CDR2 YENEEA. The V end lost 0 bases, the J end lost 1 base, and 9 bases lay between the germline ends. This CDR3 region has 15 residues. In nucleotides, the CDR3 is TGTGCCAGCAGCTTAGATCCCAGAAATAACTATGGCTACACCTTC. Its protein product is CASSLDPRNNYGYTF. Variable domain in full (rest from reference TRBV11-3 and TRBJ1-2): EAGVVQSPRYKIIEKKQPVAFWCNPISGHNTLYWYLQNLGQGPELLIRYENEEAVDDSQLPKDRFSAERLKGVDSTLKIQPAELGDSAVYLCASSLDPRNNYGYTFGSGTRLTVV.

V usage is TRBV6-6 and J usage is TRBJ1-4; D is unresolved. V gave up 5 bases and J gave up 0 bases, with 7 bases separating them. Germline CDR1 and CDR2: MNHNY and SVGAGI (reference sequence). The CDR3 spans 14 residues. The CDR3 region is CASSVQATNEKLFF. The CDR3 DNA reads as TGTGCCAGCAGTGTGCAGGCAACTAATGAAAAACTGTTTTTT.

CDR3 coding DNA: TGTGCCAGCAGCGCGGGACAGGGGGCGTCAGATACGCAGTATTTT. Translated: CASSAGQGASDTQYF. This chain links TRBV11-2 with TRBJ2-3; 12 nucleotides match TRBD1. V was pared by 5 bases and J by 4 bases, with 4 bases of the junction left unmatched. This CDR3 contains 15 residues. CDR1 and CDR2 (germline): SGHAT, FQNNGV.

The rearrangement uses TRBV30 and TRBJ1-5, with 9 bases matching TRBD1. With V trimmed by 3 bases and J by 1 base, 7 bases remained unmatched. This CDR3 has 16 amino acids. Per germline, CDR1 GTSNPN and CDR2 SVGIG (reference sequence). For the CDR3, the DNA is TGTGCCTGGAGGGATCCGGGACAGGGAAGCAATCAGCCCCAGCATTTT. This encodes CAWRDPGQGSNQPQHF.

The CDR3 loop reads CASSELAGGREQYF. The CDR3 DNA is TGTGCCAGCAGCGAGCTAGCGGGGGGGCGCGAGCAGTACTTC. The J gene is TRBJ2-7, the V gene TRBV27; 12 nucleotides align to TRBD2. The germline CDR1 and CDR2 sequences are MNHEY and SMNVEV (reference sequence). With 6 bases clipped from V and 6 bases from J, the junction kept 6 bases outside the gene matches. CDR3 length: 14 amino acids.

The chain is built from TRBV19 and TRBJ2-3; D not resolved. Germline V CDR1 and CDR2: LNHDA, SQIVND (reference sequence). This CDR3 has 14 residues. Trimming cost V 4 bases and J 2 bases, with 10 bases left between them. The CDR3 loop is CASSNDLYTDTQYF. Here the CDR3 DNA reads TGTGCCAGTAGTAACGACTTGTACACAGATACGCAGTATTTT.

The chain couples TRBV30 to TRBJ1-1; 11 bases map to TRBD1. The CDR3 runs to 16 residues. V trimming: 1 base; J trimming: 10 bases; junction bases outside the gene matches: 14. In germline, CDR1 is GTSNPN, CDR2 SVGIG (reference sequence). For the CDR3, the DNA is TGTGCCTGGAGTGCCCCATCCTATACCGGGACAGGGGGAGCTTTCTTT. Encoded protein: CAWSAPSYTGTGGAFF.

This sequence joins TRBV10-2 and TRBJ2-3, with TRBD2 matching over 9 bases. With 6 bases clipped from V and 5 bases from J, the junction kept 9 bases outside the gene matches. The CDR3 loop spans 15 amino acids. CDR1 and CDR2 from the germline V gene are WSHSY and SAAADI. The CDR3 loop is CASRMETSGGDTQYF. CDR3 nucleotides: TGCGCCAGCAGGATGGAGACTAGCGGCGGAGATACGCAGTATTTT.

This chain connects TRBV19 to TRBJ2-7; D might be TRBD2 (6 bases). CDR1 and CDR2 from the germline V gene are LNHDA and SQIVND (reference sequence). V was trimmed by 7 bases and J by 2 bases, leaving 12 bases between them. This CDR3 is built from 13 residues. CDR3 in amino acids: CASKSTGAYEQYF. In DNA form, the CDR3 reads TGTGCCAGTAAGTCTACGGGGGCCTACGAGCAGTACTTC.

CDR3 residues: CASSSGQGGDTIYF. DNA for the CDR3: TGTGCCAGCAGTTCGGGACAGGGAGGGGACACCATATATTTT. The J gene is TRBJ1-3, the V gene TRBV6-6; 9 bases are shared with TRBD1. The CDR3 runs to 14 residues. In germline, CDR1 is MNHNY, CDR2 SVGAGI (reference sequence). V shed 4 bases and J 8 bases; nucleotides not matched to a gene: 6.

The V call is TRBV10-2, the J call TRBJ2-3, with 9 bases lining up with TRBD2. This CDR3 comprises 15 residues. Germline-derived CDR1 and CDR2 are WSHSY and SAAADI. The junction had 4 bases not matched to a gene; V was cut back by 4 bases and J by 2 bases. The CDR3 coding sequence is TGCGCCAGCAGTGGGGCGGGGGGGAACACAGATACGCAGTATTTT. This encodes CASSGAGGNTDTQYF.

V gene TRBV19 combines with J gene TRBJ2-2, with 13 bases aligning to TRBD2. J lost 7 bases, V lost 2 bases, and 4 bases had no gene match. Germline V gene lookup returns CDR1 LNHDA and CDR2 SQIVND (reference sequence). The CDR3 spans 16 residues. CDR3 sequence reads: CASSIRLAGGGGELFF. Here the CDR3 DNA reads TGTGCCAGTAGTATACGACTAGCGGGAGGAGGCGGGGAGCTGTTTTTT. The full variable domain, in which reference TRBV19 and TRBJ2-2 provide the parts outside the CDR3, is DGGITQSPKYLFRKEGQNVTLSCEQNLNHDAMYWYRQDPGQGLRLIYYSQIVNDFQKGDIAEGYSVSREKKESFPLTVTSAQKNPTAFYLCASSIRLAGGGGELFFGEGSRLTVL.

The chain carries TRBV6-1 and TRBJ2-2; D might be TRBD1 (6 bases). CDR1 and CDR2 (germline): MNHNS, SASEGT. The V end lost 4 bases, the J end lost 1 base, and 13 bases lay between the germline ends. The CDR3 extends over 16 amino acids. The DNA of the CDR3 is TGTGCCAGCAGTGGACCGGGACACTTGAACACCGGGGAGCTGTTTTTT. Translation: CASSGPGHLNTGELFF.

The chain has TRBV3-1 (or the pseudogene TRBV3-2) and TRBJ2-1; D perhaps matches TRBD2 (6 bases). V was clipped by 0 bases and J by 2 bases, with 11 bases between them. CDR3 length: 16 residues. From germline, CDR1 is LGHDT and CDR2 YNNKEL (reference sequence). CDR3 nucleotides: TGTGCCAGCAGCCAAGATCCGGGAGTAGCCTACAATGAGCAGTTCTTC. As protein: CASSQDPGVAYNEQFF.